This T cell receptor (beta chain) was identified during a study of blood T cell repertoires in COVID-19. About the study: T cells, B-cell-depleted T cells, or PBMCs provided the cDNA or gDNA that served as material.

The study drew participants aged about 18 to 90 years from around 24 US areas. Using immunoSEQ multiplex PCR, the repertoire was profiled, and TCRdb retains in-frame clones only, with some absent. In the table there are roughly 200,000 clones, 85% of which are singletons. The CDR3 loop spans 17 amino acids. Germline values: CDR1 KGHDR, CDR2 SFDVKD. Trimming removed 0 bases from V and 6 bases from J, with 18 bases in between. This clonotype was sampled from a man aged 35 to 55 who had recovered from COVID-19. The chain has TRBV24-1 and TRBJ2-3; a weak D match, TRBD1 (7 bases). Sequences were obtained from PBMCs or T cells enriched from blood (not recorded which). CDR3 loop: CATSDLQGGMSADTQYF. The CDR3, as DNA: TGTGCCACCAGTGATTTGCAGGGGGGTATGAGCGCGGATACGCAGTATTTT.